This record looks at one T cell receptor beta chain sequence and its context. The CDR3 loop spans 21 amino acids. V trimming: 3 bases; J trimming: 3 bases; junction bases outside the gene matches: 22. Germline loops: CDR1 DFQATT, CDR2 SNEGSKA (reference sequence). The sample comes from a study of blood T cell repertoires in COVID-19. Original analysis: Estimation of nucleated cell counts relied on the amplification of reference gene primers. Profiled with immunoSEQ multiplex PCR; TCRdb holds only in-frame clones, not every one. V and J calls and clone size come straight from that table; D and trimming were deduced from the DNA. The sample has hundreds of thousands of clones, about 90% seen once; the top ten hold about 1.6%.

The sequencing input was peripheral blood. This chain joins TRBV20-1 and TRBJ1-5; 11 bases are shared with TRBD1. This sequence was found in a woman aged 40 to 55 who had recovered from COVID-19. The CDR3 bases are TGCAGTGCTAGTCTTCACCGGGACCGGGACAGGGGGTATCGCGCCAATCAGCCCCAGCATTTT. Translated, it gives CSASLHRDRDRGYRANQPQHF.